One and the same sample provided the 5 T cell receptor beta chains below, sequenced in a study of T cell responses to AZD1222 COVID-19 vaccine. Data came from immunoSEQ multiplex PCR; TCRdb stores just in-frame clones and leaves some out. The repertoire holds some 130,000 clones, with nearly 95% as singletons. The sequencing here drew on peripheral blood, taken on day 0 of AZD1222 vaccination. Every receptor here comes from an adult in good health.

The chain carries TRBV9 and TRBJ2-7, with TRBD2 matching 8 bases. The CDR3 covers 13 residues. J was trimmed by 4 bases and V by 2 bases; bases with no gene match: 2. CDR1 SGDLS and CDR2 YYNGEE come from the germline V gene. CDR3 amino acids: CASSVTGGYEQYF. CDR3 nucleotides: TGTGCCAGCAGCGTCACGGGGGGGTACGAGCAGTACTTC.

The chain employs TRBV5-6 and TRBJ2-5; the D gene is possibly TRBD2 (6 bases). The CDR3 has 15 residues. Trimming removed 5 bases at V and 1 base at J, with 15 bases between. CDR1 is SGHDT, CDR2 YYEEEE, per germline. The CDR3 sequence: CASSSPGGFQETQYF. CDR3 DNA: TGTGCCAGCAGTTCCCCCGGGGGATTCCAAGAGACCCAGTACTTC.

The CDR3 sequence: CASSHRTRRPDTQYF. Here the CDR3 DNA reads TGTGCCAGCAGCCATCGGACGAGACGCCCAGATACGCAGTATTTT. V and J are TRBV11-2 and TRBJ2-3; D gene uncertain. Trimming left V 5 bases short and J 4 bases short, with 16 bases between. The germline V gene has CDR1 SGHAT and CDR2 FQNNGV. The CDR3 has 15 residues.

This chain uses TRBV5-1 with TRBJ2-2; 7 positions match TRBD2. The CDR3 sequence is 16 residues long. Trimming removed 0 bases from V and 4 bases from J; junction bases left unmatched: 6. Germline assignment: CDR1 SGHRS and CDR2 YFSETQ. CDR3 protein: CASSLGLAVGTGELFF. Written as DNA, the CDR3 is TGCGCCAGCAGCTTGGGACTAGCTGTCGGCACCGGGGAGCTGTTTTTT.

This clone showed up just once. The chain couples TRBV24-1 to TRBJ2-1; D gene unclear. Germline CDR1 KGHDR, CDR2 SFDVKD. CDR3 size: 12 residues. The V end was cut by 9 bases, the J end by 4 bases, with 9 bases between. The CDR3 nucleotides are TGTGCCACCCTATCTTATTACAATGAGCAGTTCTTC. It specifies CATLSYYNEQFF.